The 29 T cell receptor beta chains listed next were all sequenced from one sample in a study of cytomegalovirus exposure and HLA in healthy donors. The PCR employed 60 Vbeta primers together with 13 Jbeta primers. Assay used: immunoSEQ multiplex PCR; TCRdb lists only in-frame clones, some missing. The sample includes under 130,000 clones, around 80% of them seen just once. The material sequenced was PBMCs. The receptors here all came from a woman between 18 and 29 years old in good health and CMV-seropositive.

The J gene is TRBJ1-6, the V gene TRBV6-6, with unresolved D. Trimming took 0 bases from V and 13 from J, leaving 7 bases between them. CDR1 is MNHNY, CDR2 SVGAGI, per germline (reference sequence). The CDR3 covers 12 residues. CDR3 coding DNA: TGTGCCAGCAGTTACTCGATGGCCCCCCTCCACTTT. Translated, it gives CASSYSMAPLHF.

This clone was detected only a few times. This chain connects TRBV7-9 to TRBJ2-1, with 8 nucleotides matching TRBD2. The CDR3 is 16 amino acids. Trimming took 1 base from V and 9 from J; bases not matched to a gene: 11. CDR1 is SEHNR, CDR2 FQNEAQ, per germline (reference sequence). CDR3 residues: CASSLGVDSGVSEQFF. CDR3 DNA: TGTGCCAGCAGCTTAGGGGTAGATAGCGGGGTGAGTGAGCAGTTCTTC.

The count of this clone is one. The chain couples TRBV6-5 to TRBJ1-5; D may be TRBD1 (6 bases). Germline V lookup: CDR1 MNHEY, CDR2 SVGAGI. The V and J ends lost 4 bases and 0 bases respectively, with 7 bases between them. The CDR3 extends over 14 amino acids. The CDR3 loop reads CASSWTASNQPQHF. The CDR3 DNA reads as TGTGCCAGCAGTTGGACAGCTAGCAATCAGCCCCAGCATTTT.

The chain has TRBV19 and TRBJ1-2; TRBD1 matches 7 bases. Germline assignment: CDR1 LNHDA and CDR2 SQIVND (reference sequence). The V gene end was trimmed by 4 bases and the J gene end by 8 bases; junction bases not matched to a gene: 10. The CDR3 covers 14 residues. The CDR3 DNA sequence: TGTGCCAGTAGTAGAGGGACAGTCCCTAAGGGCTACACCTTC. Translating it yields CASSRGTVPKGYTF.

This chain joins TRBV19 and TRBJ2-7; the D gene is possibly TRBD2 (6 bases). CDR3 length: 15 amino acids. Germline values: CDR1 LNHDA, CDR2 SQIVND (reference sequence). V was shortened by 3 bases and J by 2 bases, with 14 bases between the two germline ends. Here the CDR3 DNA reads TGTGCCAGTAGTATGTTCCGGGACTCCGCCTACGAGCAGTACTTC. It translates to CASSMFRDSAYEQYF.

The genes are TRBV30 and TRBJ2-5, with 8 bases lining up with TRBD2. The end of the DNA fits TRBJ2-7 better, so the J call may be wrong. This CDR3 spans 15 amino acids. The V gene's germline CDR1 is GTSNPN and CDR2 SVGIG (reference sequence). CDR3 DNA sequence: TGTGCCTGGAGTGTACTTTCGGGAGGGCCCTACGAGCAGTACTTC. It encodes CAWSVLSGGPYEQYF.

This clone showed up just a few times. The rearrangement joins TRBV7-9 to TRBJ1-1, with D unclear. Germline V gene data show CDR1 as SEHNR and CDR2 as FQNEAQ (reference sequence). The CDR3 length is 15 residues. V lost 5 bases and J 2 bases, leaving 15 bases between the germline ends. CDR3 sequence: CASSTLAWLNTEAFF. Here the CDR3 DNA reads TGTGCCAGCAGCACCCTGGCTTGGTTAAACACTGAAGCTTTCTTT.

The chain uses TRBV28 and TRBJ2-7; 9 bases line up with TRBD1. This CDR3 is built from 14 residues. The J segment lost 7 bases and the V segment lost 2 bases, leaving 6 bases of the junction unmatched. Germline-derived CDR1 and CDR2 are MDHEN and SYDVKM. The CDR3: CASSLRDRDGEQYF. CDR3 bases: TGTGCCAGCAGTTTAAGGGACAGGGACGGAGAGCAGTACTTC.

The J gene is TRBJ1-2, the V gene TRBV6-6, with D possibly matching TRBD1 (5 bases). Germline CDR1 MNHNY, CDR2 SVGAGI (reference sequence). V lost 7 bases to trimming and J lost 6 bases, with 18 bases between them. CDR3 size: 14 residues. The CDR3, as DNA: TGTGCCAGCACCAGAAGGGGCCAGGACCATGGCTACACCTTC. Translated: CASTRRGQDHGYTF.

The chain is built from TRBV28 and TRBJ1-5; weak D call: TRBD1 (5 bases). CDR3 length: 15 amino acids. Germline CDR1 is MDHEN and CDR2 is SYDVKM. Trimming cost V 1 base and J 3 bases, with 10 bases left between them. Here the CDR3 reads CASSLSATDNQPQHF. The CDR3, as DNA: TGTGCCAGCAGTTTATCGGCGACAGACAATCAGCCCCAGCATTTT.

The CDR3 sequence: CASSLDRGMGEAFF. CDR3 DNA: TGCGCCAGCAGCTTGGACAGGGGAATGGGTGAAGCTTTCTTT. The rearrangement joins TRBV5-1 to TRBJ1-1, with TRBD1 matching 7 bases. This CDR3 contains 14 residues. Germline V gene data show CDR1 as SGHRS and CDR2 as YFSETQ. V trimming: 0 bases; J trimming: 7 bases; junction bases outside the gene matches: 6.

V is TRBV7-8 and J is TRBJ1-5, with a possible D match to TRBD1 (5 bases). Trimming took off 5 bases at V and 5 bases at J, with 13 bases between the two ends. This CDR3 spans 14 amino acids. In germline, CDR1 is SGHVS, CDR2 FQNEAQ. The CDR3 spells CASSGGWGDQPQHF. CDR3 DNA: TGTGCCAGCAGCGGCGGGTGGGGGGATCAGCCCCAGCATTTT.

The chain employs TRBV25-1 and TRBJ2-3; TRBD2 aligns across 10 bases. This CDR3 comprises 15 residues. J was trimmed by 10 bases and V by 2 bases; bases with no gene match: 9. Germline V gives CDR1 MGHDK, CDR2 SYGVNS. Here the CDR3 reads CASSELAGAPTPQYF. The CDR3 nucleotides are TGTGCCAGCAGTGAACTAGCGGGAGCGCCAACCCCGCAGTATTTT. Combining the CDR3 with reference TRBV25-1 and TRBJ2-3 gives the whole variable domain EADIYQTPRYLVIGTGKKITLECSQTMGHDKMYWYQQDPGMELHLIHYSYGVNSTEKGDLSSESTVSRIRTEHFPLTLESARPSHTSQYLCASSELAGAPTPQYFGPGTRLTVL.

This chain connects TRBV2 to TRBJ1-5, with D tentatively TRBD1 (5 bases). The CDR3 consists of 17 residues. In germline, CDR1 is SNHLY, CDR2 FYNNEI. The V and J ends lost 0 bases and 5 bases respectively, with 17 bases between them. CDR3 nucleotide sequence: TGTGCCAGCAGTGAAGCGGGGTCAGGGTCATTGTATCAGCCCCAGCATTTT. Translating it yields CASSEAGSGSLYQPQHF.

This sequence joins TRBV4-3 and TRBJ2-7; D is uncertain. Trimming cost V 4 bases and J 6 bases, with 13 bases left between them. The germline V gene has CDR1 LGHNA and CDR2 YSLEER. This CDR3 has 13 amino acids. CDR3 sequence reads: CASSPQMQVEQYF. The CDR3 nucleotides are TGCGCCAGCAGCCCCCAGATGCAGGTCGAGCAGTACTTC.

The chain couples TRBV7-2 to TRBJ2-7, with 13 positions matching TRBD2. The CDR3 consists of 15 residues. Germline trimming cut 0 bases from V and 6 bases from J; bases unmatched to any gene: 2. Germline CDR1 SGHTA, CDR2 FQGNSA. In DNA, the CDR3 is TGTGCCAGCAGCTTAGCACTAGCGGGGGGGTTCGAGCAGTACTTC. This translates into CASSLALAGGFEQYF.

V and J are TRBV7-9 and TRBJ1-2; the match to TRBD1 covers 7 bases. This CDR3 is built from 15 residues. Germline V gives CDR1 SEHNR, CDR2 FQNEAQ (reference sequence). The junction had 5 bases not matched to a gene; V was cut back by 2 bases and J by 2 bases. CDR3 loop: CASSLMSGQNYGYTF. CDR3 bases: TGTGCCAGCAGCTTAATGTCGGGACAGAACTATGGCTACACCTTC.

The chain links TRBV28 to TRBJ2-3; TRBD2 matches at 10 bases. Germline CDR1 is MDHEN and CDR2 is SYDVKM. This CDR3 has 14 amino acids. The V gene end was trimmed by 6 bases and the J gene end by 6 bases; junction bases not matched to a gene: 6. The CDR3 region has the DNA TGTGCCAGCAGAGCGGGAGGGTGGGCGGATACGCAGTATTTT. Translated: CASRAGGWADTQYF.

This rearrangement joins TRBV6-1 to TRBJ1-4; maybe TRBD1 (6 bases). Germline V CDR1 and CDR2: MNHNS, SASEGT. The CDR3 is 15 amino acids. Trimming cost V 7 bases and J 2 bases, with 14 bases left between them. CDR3 coding DNA: TGTGCCAGCATAGAAGGGGGTGCCACTAATGAAAAACTGTTTTTT. Its translation: CASIEGGATNEKLFF.

V usage is TRBV5-4 and J usage is TRBJ1-1, with 9 bases identical to TRBD1. J was trimmed by 1 base and V by 1 base; bases with no gene match: 2. The CDR3 contains 15 residues. Germline lookup yields CDR1 SGHNT and CDR2 YYREEE (reference sequence). As DNA, the CDR3 is TGTGCCAGCAGCTTGAACAGGGGGCCGAACACTGAAGCTTTCTTT. Translation gives CASSLNRGPNTEAFF.

The V and J genes are TRBV5-1 and TRBJ2-4; 9 nucleotides agree with TRBD1. Losses at the gene ends were 3 bases for V and 0 bases for J; bases not matched to a gene: 7. Germline CDR1 is SGHRS and CDR2 is YFSETQ. The CDR3 extends over 17 amino acids. The CDR3 region is CASSSDRGLGAKNIQYF. In nucleotides, the CDR3 is TGCGCCAGCAGCTCGGACAGGGGTTTGGGAGCCAAAAACATTCAGTACTTC.

J is TRBJ1-4 and V is TRBV19; 7 positions agree with TRBD1. The CDR3 has 15 residues. V shed 5 bases and J 6 bases; nucleotides not matched to a gene: 9. Looked up from germline, CDR1 is LNHDA and CDR2 is SQIVND (reference sequence). In DNA form, the CDR3 reads TGTGCCAGTAGTCTATCGACAGGGAAAGATGAAAAACTGTTTTTT. Its protein product is CASSLSTGKDEKLFF.

The CDR3 here is CASYAGQQNTEAFF. The CDR3 DNA reads as TGTGCCAGCTACGCGGGACAGCAGAACACTGAAGCTTTCTTT. The chain recombines TRBV7-9 with TRBJ1-1, with TRBD1 identical over 7 bases. CDR1 and CDR2 (germline): SEHNR, FQNEAQ (reference sequence). CDR3 size: 14 residues. Trimming at V came to 8 bases and at J to 1 base, leaving 7 bases not matched to a gene.

This clone has only one observation. Distinct nucleotide sequences in the sample also encode this CDR3. The chain joins TRBV2 to TRBJ2-7, with TRBD1 matching 7 bases. V lost 1 base to trimming and J lost 6 bases; unmatched junction nucleotides: 9. The V gene's germline CDR1 is SNHLY and CDR2 FYNNEI. The CDR3 is 15 amino acids. The CDR3 spells CASSEDLGGFAEQYF. The CDR3 DNA follows: TGTGCCAGCAGTGAAGATCTAGGGGGCTTCGCCGAGCAGTACTTC. Drawing the rest from reference TRBV2 and TRBJ2-7, the complete variable domain is EPEVTQTPSHQVTQMGQEVILRCVPISNHLYFYWYRQILGQKVEFLVSFYNNEISEKSEIFDDQFSVERPDGSNFTLKIRSTKLEDSAMYFCASSEDLGGFAEQYFGPGTRLTVT.

The chain uses TRBV6-5 and TRBJ2-1; 11 nucleotides match TRBD2. Losses at the gene ends were 9 bases for V and 8 bases for J; bases not matched to a gene: 9. The CDR3 runs to 14 residues. Per the germline V gene, CDR1 is MNHEY and CDR2 is SVGAGI. CDR3 in amino acids: CASAHSGGADEQFF. For the CDR3, the DNA is TGTGCCAGTGCTCATAGCGGGGGGGCCGATGAGCAGTTCTTC.

The rearrangement uses TRBV6-5 and TRBJ2-1; D might be TRBD1 (6 bases). V gave up 0 bases and J gave up 6 bases, with 12 bases separating them. CDR3 length: 15 amino acids. From germline, CDR1 is MNHEY and CDR2 SVGAGI. CDR3 loop: CASSYSTGGINEQFF. The CDR3 nucleotides are TGTGCCAGCAGTTACTCGACAGGAGGAATCAATGAGCAGTTCTTC.

The chain employs TRBV5-1 and TRBJ1-1; D possibly corresponds to TRBD1 (6 bases). The CDR3 spans 15 residues. V lost 3 bases and J 4 bases, leaving 16 bases between the germline ends. Germline loops: CDR1 SGHRS, CDR2 YFSETQ. In DNA, the CDR3 is TGCGCCAGCAGCTCACTGGAGAGGGGGAGCACTGAAGCTTTCTTT. Amino acids: CASSSLERGSTEAFF.

Worth noting for this clone: The same CDR3 can be traced to other DNA sequences in this sample. V usage is TRBV18 and J usage is TRBJ2-5; D gene uncertain. Trimming pared 3 bases from V and 5 bases from J, leaving 4 bases between. The germline gives CDR1 KGHSH, CDR2 LQKENI. The CDR3 covers 11 residues. The CDR3 here is CASSPEETQYF. CDR3 DNA: TGTGCCAGCTCACCTGAGGAGACCCAGTACTTC. Variable domain in full (rest from reference TRBV18 and TRBJ2-5): NAGVMQNPRHLVRRRGQEARLRCSPMKGHSHVYWYRQLPEEGLKFMVYLQKENIIDESGMPKERFSAEFPKEGPSILRIQQVVRGDSAAYFCASSPEETQYFGPGTRLLVL.

The chain carries TRBV14 and TRBJ2-7; D gene ambiguous. CDR1 is SGHDN, CDR2 FVKESK, per germline. The CDR3 totals 11 residues. The V end was cut by 4 bases, the J end by 3 bases, with 4 bases between. The CDR3 DNA reads as TGTGCCAGCAGCCTCTACTACGAGCAGTACTTC. This translates into CASSLYYEQYF.